One and the same sample provided the 25 T cell receptor beta chains below, sequenced in a study of blood T cell repertoires in COVID-19. Profiled with immunoSEQ multiplex PCR; TCRdb holds only in-frame clones, not every one. Of 200,000 to 300,000 clones listed, 84% are singletons. Material: peripheral blood. Receptors originate from a man aged 50 or older with acute or convalescent COVID-19.

This chain connects TRBV25-1 to TRBJ2-7; tentative D call: TRBD2 (6 bases). The CDR3 runs 14 residues. V lost 3 bases and J 3 bases, leaving 12 bases between the germline ends. In germline, CDR1 is MGHDK, CDR2 SYGVNS. The CDR3 nucleotides are TGTGCCAGCAGTGACTTGGCGGGAAGCTACGAGCAGTACTTC. Translated, it gives CASSDLAGSYEQYF.

This clone was counted a single time. V is TRBV7-9 and J is TRBJ1-2, with a possible D match to TRBD1 (6 bases). Trimming took 0 bases from V and 4 from J, leaving 12 bases between them. The germline V gene encodes CDR1 SEHNR and CDR2 FQNEAQ (reference sequence). CDR3 size: 15 residues. CDR3 protein: CASSLALTGGYGYTF. For the CDR3, the DNA is TGTGCCAGCAGCTTAGCCTTGACAGGTGGCTATGGCTACACCTTC.

The chain carries TRBV11-3 and TRBJ1-1; the match to TRBD1 covers 10 bases. This CDR3 comprises 14 residues. From germline, CDR1 is SGHNT and CDR2 YENEEA. With 3 bases clipped from V and 3 bases from J, the junction kept 1 base outside the gene matches. Here the CDR3 DNA reads TGTGCCAGCAGCTTGGGACAGGGGTACACTGAAGCTTTCTTT. It encodes CASSLGQGYTEAFF.

V is TRBV5-4 and J is TRBJ2-7, with D possibly matching TRBD1 (6 bases). The CDR3 runs 13 residues. V shed 4 bases and J shed 3 bases, with 11 bases lying between them. Germline loops: CDR1 SGHNT, CDR2 YYREEE (reference sequence). The CDR3 here is CASSKDRDYEQYF. CDR3 in DNA: TGTGCCAGCAGCAAGGACAGAGACTACGAGCAGTACTTC. The variable domain in full, completed from reference TRBV5-4 and TRBJ2-7, reads ETGVTQSPTHLIKTRGQQVTLRCSSQSGHNTVSWYQQALGQGPQFIFQYYREEENGRGNFPPRFSGLQFPNYSSELNVNALELDDSALYLCASSKDRDYEQYFGPGTRLTVT.

The chain is built from TRBV27 and TRBJ1-5, with 8 positions matching TRBD1. The germline CDR1 and CDR2 sequences are MNHEY and SMNVEV (reference sequence). The CDR3 has 16 amino acids. With V trimmed by 5 bases and J by 5 bases, 11 bases remained unmatched. This chain's CDR3 is CASSHLWTGNDQPQHF. The CDR3, as DNA: TGTGCCAGCAGTCACCTTTGGACAGGGAATGATCAGCCCCAGCATTTT.

The chain uses TRBV27 and TRBJ2-7; D is possibly TRBD1 (6 bases). The V gene's germline CDR1 is MNHEY and CDR2 SMNVEV (reference sequence). The V end was cut by 5 bases, the J end by 4 bases, with 15 bases between. The CDR3 is made up of 14 amino acids. The CDR3 sequence: CASSPVGQTYEQYF. DNA of the CDR3: TGTGCCAGCAGTCCCGTCGGACAGACTTACGAGCAGTACTTC.

Here the CDR3 reads CATSDRVYNSPLHF. The CDR3 DNA reads TGTGCCACCAGCGACAGGGTCTATAATTCACCCCTCCACTTT. The chain recombines TRBV15 with TRBJ1-6; 7 nucleotides line up with TRBD1. With 5 bases clipped from V and 3 bases from J, the junction kept 1 base outside the gene matches. Germline values: CDR1 LNHNV, CDR2 YYDKDF (reference sequence). The CDR3 consists of 14 residues.

The chain has TRBV9 and TRBJ2-2; a possible D gene is TRBD2 (6 bases). This CDR3 has 19 amino acids. Between the trimmed V and J ends, which lost 3 bases and 3 bases, there was a span of 24 bases. Per the germline V gene, CDR1 is SGDLS and CDR2 is YYNGEE. This chain's CDR3 is CASSGPGTELQAYTGELFF. CDR3 DNA: TGTGCCAGCAGCGGTCCGGGGACTGAACTTCAAGCCTACACCGGGGAGCTGTTTTTT.

The rearrangement uses TRBV7-9 and TRBJ1-5; weak D call: TRBD1 (5 bases). Germline loops: CDR1 SEHNR, CDR2 FQNEAQ (reference sequence). Trimming removed 3 bases at V and 0 bases at J, with 9 bases between. The CDR3 sequence is 15 residues long. The CDR3, as DNA: TGTGCCAGCAGCTTTACAGGAGATAGCAATCAGCCCCAGCATTTT. Protein: CASSFTGDSNQPQHF. Full variable domain (missing parts from reference TRBV7-9 and TRBJ1-5): DTGVSQNPRHKITKRGQNVTFRCDPISEHNRLYWYRQTLGQGPEFLTYFQNEAQLEKSRLLSDRFSAERPKGSFSTLEIQRTEQGDSAMYLCASSFTGDSNQPQHFGDGTRLSIL.

The J gene is TRBJ2-2, the V gene TRBV27; D is uncertain. Trimming cost V 5 bases and J 6 bases, with 16 bases left between them. The CDR3 has 15 residues. Germline CDR1 reads MNHEY; CDR2 reads SMNVEV (reference sequence). CDR3 nucleotide sequence: TGTGCCAGCAGTAAACTTCAGGTCGTGGCCGGGGAGCTGTTTTTT. Residues: CASSKLQVVAGELFF.

The chain combines TRBV28 with TRBJ1-5; TRBD1 might be the D (6 bases). The CDR3 spans 12 residues. Germline V gives CDR1 MDHEN, CDR2 SYDVKM. The V gene lost 5 bases and the J gene lost 11 bases, with 13 bases spanning the gap. CDR3 sequence reads: CASSQRQAAQHF. The CDR3 region has the DNA TGTGCCAGCAGTCAAAGACAGGCAGCCCAGCATTTT.

The chain is built from TRBV10-2 and TRBJ1-4, with no clear D. The germline gives CDR1 WSHSY, CDR2 SAAADI. V lost 8 bases and J lost 4, with 14 bases in between. The CDR3 extends over 14 amino acids. In DNA, the CDR3 is TGCGCCAGCCTACAAGAGGGTATTAATGAAAAACTGTTTTTT. Its protein product is CASLQEGINEKLFF.

This clone was counted between two and nine times. The chain has TRBV6-1 and TRBJ2-7; D not resolved. Germline assignment: CDR1 MNHNS and CDR2 SASEGT. Trimming left V 2 bases short and J 3 bases short, with 5 bases between. There are 12 residues in the CDR3. The chain's CDR3 is CASSESYYEQYF. Written as DNA, the CDR3 is TGTGCCAGCAGTGAATCCTACTACGAGCAGTACTTC.

This chain joins TRBV12-3 or TRBV12-4 and TRBJ2-1, with D perhaps TRBD1 (6 bases). V was shortened by 6 bases and J by 10 bases, with 16 bases between the two germline ends. CDR3 length: 13 residues. DNA for the CDR3: TGTGCCAGCAGCTCGGACAGAACATGGGAGCAGTTCTTC. It is translated as CASSSDRTWEQFF.

The rearrangement links TRBV20-1 to TRBJ2-7; perhaps D is TRBD1 or TRBD2 (5 bases each). The V gene lost 3 bases and the J gene lost 3 bases, with 12 bases spanning the gap. CDR1 is DFQATT, CDR2 SNEGSKA, per germline (reference sequence). This CDR3 is 13 amino acids long. The CDR3 sequence: CSASGADYYEQYF. CDR3 nucleotides: TGCAGTGCTAGTGGGGCAGACTACTACGAGCAGTACTTC.

The V and J genes are TRBV5-1 and TRBJ2-7; 9 nucleotides line up with TRBD1. The CDR3 covers 15 residues. Looked up from germline, CDR1 is SGHRS and CDR2 is YFSETQ. After removal of 3 bases from V and 1 base from J, the junction contained 5 bases not matched to a gene. CDR3 coding DNA: TGCGCCAGCAGCTCCCGGGACAGGGAGTCCTACGAGCAGTACTTC. Translated, it gives CASSSRDRESYEQYF.

The V and J genes are TRBV19 and TRBJ2-5, with 12 bases aligning to TRBD2. Trimming took 3 bases from V and 2 from J; bases not matched to a gene: 10. CDR3 length: 18 amino acids. Germline CDR1 LNHDA, CDR2 SQIVND (reference sequence). CDR3 nucleotide sequence: TGTGCCAGTAGTATCAAGACTAGCGGGGGAGGGGTTCAAGAGACCCAGTACTTC. Encoded protein: CASSIKTSGGGVQETQYF.

This clone appeared a single time. The identical CDR3 is also encoded by other nucleotide sequences in the sample. This chain uses TRBV5-1 with TRBJ2-3; D not resolved. The CDR3 spans 14 residues. The ends were cut back, 0 bases at V and 3 bases at J, with 8 bases in the middle. Germline CDR1 and CDR2: SGHRS and YFSETQ. The CDR3 reads CASSLETVTDTQYF. DNA for the CDR3: TGCGCCAGCAGCTTGGAAACAGTAACAGATACGCAGTATTTT.

The rearrangement uses TRBV2 and TRBJ1-2, with D tentatively TRBD1 (6 bases). This CDR3 has 13 amino acids. Germline CDR1 is SNHLY and CDR2 is FYNNEI. V lost 8 bases to trimming and J lost 0 bases, with 10 bases between them. CDR3 amino acids: CASPGTPNYGYTF. The CDR3 bases are TGTGCCAGCCCCGGGACACCTAACTATGGCTACACCTTC.

The chain has TRBV30 and TRBJ1-6; D remains unclear. V dropped 2 bases and J dropped 7 bases, with 9 bases sitting between them. Germline V gene lookup returns CDR1 GTSNPN and CDR2 SVGIG (reference sequence). CDR3 length equals 13 residues. CDR3 sequence reads: CAWSKELNSPLHF. The CDR3 nucleotides are TGTGCCTGGAGTAAGGAGCTGAATTCACCCCTCCACTTT.

The chain carries TRBV11-3 and TRBJ2-4; TRBD1 matches at 8 bases. CDR1 SGHNT and CDR2 YENEEA come from the germline V gene. This CDR3 spans 13 amino acids. V was pared by 5 bases and J by 10 bases, with 7 bases of the junction left unmatched. For the CDR3, the DNA is TGTGCCAGCAGCCCCGGACAGGGAGGAATTCAGTACTTC. Its translation is CASSPGQGGIQYF.

The chain links TRBV10-3 to TRBJ2-7; possible D gene TRBD2, 6 bases. V lost 10 bases and J 5 bases, leaving 18 bases between the germline ends. This CDR3 is built from 13 residues. Per germline, CDR1 ENHRY and CDR2 SYGVKD. The CDR3 sequence is CATRGDLRDEQYF. The CDR3 DNA reads TGTGCCACTCGCGGGGATCTCAGGGACGAGCAGTACTTC.

The chain has TRBV5-4 and TRBJ1-6, with 9 bases identical to TRBD1. Germline trimming cut 0 bases from V and 7 bases from J; bases unmatched to any gene: 5. There are 16 residues in the CDR3. In germline, CDR1 is SGHNT, CDR2 YYREEE (reference sequence). This CDR3 reads CASSLAGTGFNSPLHF. The CDR3 DNA is TGTGCCAGCAGCTTGGCCGGGACAGGGTTCAATTCACCCCTCCACTTT.

In its sample, this clone was seen a few times. The chain combines TRBV2 with TRBJ2-7, with D possibly matching TRBD2 (7 bases). Trimming pared 6 bases from V and 4 bases from J, leaving 16 bases between. The germline gives CDR1 SNHLY, CDR2 FYNNEI. The CDR3 is 14 residues long. The CDR3, as DNA: TGTGCCAGCAGGGGAAGGGGGGGTGTGTACGAGCAGTACTTC. Protein: CASRGRGGVYEQYF.

The chain uses TRBV7-9 and TRBJ1-4; D is undetermined. CDR1 and CDR2 from the germline V gene are SEHNR and FQNEAQ (reference sequence). The CDR3 contains 16 residues. Trimming removed 5 bases from V and 8 bases from J, with 21 bases in between. This CDR3 is CASSAIGPRPGEKLFF. CDR3 nucleotide sequence: TGTGCCAGCAGCGCGATTGGGCCCCGGCCGGGGGAAAAACTGTTTTTT.